This TCR beta chain was retrieved from a study of blood T cell repertoires in COVID-19 (dated by TCRdb to 2018 to 2020). Background for the entire study: Collaborator samples came from the United States, Italy and Spain and covered acute and convalescent phases of COVID-19. The material from the prospective study consisted of cDNA or gDNA derived from T cells, B-cell-depleted T cells, or PBMCs. The samples were drawn from the first 160 participants of the ongoing ImmuneRACE study and from 950 to 1,500 subjects provided by 6 global collaborators. Deeply sampled blood TCRbeta repertoires from subjects exposed to, actively infected with, or recovered from COVID-19 were included in the dataset. The repertoires were released in a freely available public database intended as a resource for research on the immune response to SARS-CoV-2. The sample metadata nearly always contained a de-identified subject ID, COVID-19 status, age in years and sex. HLA class I and class II types, where available, came from metadata supplied by the sample provider rather than from assay-based typing.

Broad study findings and their caveats: How much clinical and demographic metadata was included differed by source and by participant, and the metadata was provided uncurated.

Whole blood was collected in K2EDTA tubes by collaborating institutions according to the institutions' own protocols. Collaborator samples were shipped for TCRbeta analysis as frozen whole blood, isolated PBMCs, or DNA extracted from either sample type. CDR1 MNHEY and CDR2 SVGAGI are derived from the germline V gene. Counted from cysteine to phenylalanine, this CDR3 has 15 amino acids. Solely the CDR3 DNA is kept, with 45 bases framed from the first base. Trimmed from V: 4 bases; trimmed from J: 3 bases; junction bases lacking a gene match: 5. The immunoSEQ Assay, a bias-controlled multiplex PCR, was used to amplify TCRbeta CDR3 regions from genomic DNA. Per the authors' processing: Within the assay, amplification of reference gene primers was used to estimate how many nucleated cells each sample contained. Sequence reads were collapsed and filtered to measure the absolute abundance of every unique TCRbeta CDR3 rearrangement. For each sample, productive Simpson clonality was calculated as the square root of Simpson's diversity index across productive rearrangements. Drawn from immuneACCESS, this table holds only the in-frame rearrangements with V and J called that TCRdb kept. Clones are partly lost; checked studies trace under half to an unresolved V gene and leave the rest unexplained. Clonal size and the V and J genes are those of that table, whereas D and trimming came from the DNA. Within this sample are about 140,000 clones, with approximately 80% of them counted one time only. About 9.3% of the sample is held by the ten biggest clonotypes.

Concerning this clone: Its cognate antigen has yet to be identified. No per-base quality is available; no much larger clone lies one base away.

The sample comprised peripheral blood. Recombination joined TRBV6-5 with TRBJ1-1, with TRBD1 matching 10 junction bases. This receptor was identified in a woman of 80 years or more in a cohort sampled during active or convalescent COVID-19. The CDR3 is CASSSRTGGDTEAFF. The nucleotide sequence reads as follows: TGTGCCAGCAGTTCCAGGACAGGGGGGGACACTGAAGCTTTCTTT.